The entry below gives a single TCR beta chain sequence along with its context. What it recognizes is unknown. There are 17 residues in the CDR3. The V segment lost 1 base and the J segment 6 bases; nucleotides outside the gene matches: 12. Germline V gene data show CDR1 as SGHTA and CDR2 as FQGTGA. The data were obtained in a study of ipilimumab plus nivolumab after autologous stem cell transplantation. Study-wide findings and caveats: The authors say TCR, Treg and microbiome findings warrant further study.

Starting 14 to 28 days after autologous transplant, ipilimumab 1 mg/kg was given. Repertoires were generated with immunoSEQ multiplex PCR, while TCRdb's copy carries only in-frame clones and drops some. The table lists more than 13,000 clones, about four fifths of them singletons. The sequenced sample was PBMCs, obtained in a trial of ipilimumab plus nivolumab as post-transplant consolidation. The receptor comes from a male donor with primary mediastinal lymphoma. This rearrangement joins TRBV7-3 to TRBJ2-1, with 7 positions matching TRBD2. CDR3 sequence (DNA): TGTGCCAGCAGCTTAAGGTTCGGGGGAGGGCCGGGCAATGAGCAGTTCTTC. This encodes CASSLRFGGGPGNEQFF.